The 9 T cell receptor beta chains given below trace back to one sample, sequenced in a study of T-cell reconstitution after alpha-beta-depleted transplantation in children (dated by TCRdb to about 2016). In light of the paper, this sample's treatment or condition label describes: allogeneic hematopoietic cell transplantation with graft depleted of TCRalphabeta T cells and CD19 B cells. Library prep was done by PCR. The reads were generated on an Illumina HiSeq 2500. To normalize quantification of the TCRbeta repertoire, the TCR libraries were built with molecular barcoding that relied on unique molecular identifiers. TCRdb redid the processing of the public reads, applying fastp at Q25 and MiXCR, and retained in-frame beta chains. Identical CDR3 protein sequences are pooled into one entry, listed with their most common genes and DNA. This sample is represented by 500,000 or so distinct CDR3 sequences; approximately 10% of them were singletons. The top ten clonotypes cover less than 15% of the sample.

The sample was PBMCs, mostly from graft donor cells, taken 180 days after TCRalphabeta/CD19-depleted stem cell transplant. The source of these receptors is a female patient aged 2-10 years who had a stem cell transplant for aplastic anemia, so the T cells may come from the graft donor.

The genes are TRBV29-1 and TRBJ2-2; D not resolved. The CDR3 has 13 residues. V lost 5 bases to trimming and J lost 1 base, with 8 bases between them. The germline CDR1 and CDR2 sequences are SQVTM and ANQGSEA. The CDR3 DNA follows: TGCAGCGTTAGCTGGCAGAACACCGGGGAGCTGTTTTTT. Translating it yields CSVSWQNTGELFF.

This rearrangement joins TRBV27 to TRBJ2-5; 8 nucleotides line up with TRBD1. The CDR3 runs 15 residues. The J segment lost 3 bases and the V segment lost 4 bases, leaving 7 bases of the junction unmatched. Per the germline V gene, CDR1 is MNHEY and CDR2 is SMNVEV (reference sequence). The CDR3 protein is CASSSTGQDEETQYF. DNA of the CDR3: TGTGCCAGCAGTTCGACGGGACAGGATGAAGAGACCCAGTACTTC.

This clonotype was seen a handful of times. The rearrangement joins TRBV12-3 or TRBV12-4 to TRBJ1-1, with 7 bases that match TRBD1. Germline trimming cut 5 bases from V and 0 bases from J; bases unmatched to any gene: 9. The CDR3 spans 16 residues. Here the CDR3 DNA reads TGTGCCAGCAGTCCCCGACAGGGCTCCATGAACACTGAAGCTTTCTTT. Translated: CASSPRQGSMNTEAFF.

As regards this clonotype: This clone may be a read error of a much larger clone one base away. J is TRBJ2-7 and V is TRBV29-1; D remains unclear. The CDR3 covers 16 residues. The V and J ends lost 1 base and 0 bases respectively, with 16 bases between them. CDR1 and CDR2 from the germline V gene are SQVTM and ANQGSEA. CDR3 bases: TGCAGCGTTGAAGGTGCGGTGGACCGCCCCTCCTACGAGCAGTACTTC. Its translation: CSVEGAVDRPSYEQYF.

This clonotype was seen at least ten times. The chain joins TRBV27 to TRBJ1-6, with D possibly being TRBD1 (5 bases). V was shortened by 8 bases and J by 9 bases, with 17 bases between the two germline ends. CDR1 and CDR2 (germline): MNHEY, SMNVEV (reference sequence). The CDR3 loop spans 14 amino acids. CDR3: CASSPGVISSPLHF. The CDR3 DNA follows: TGTGCCAGCTCCCCGGGGGTTATTAGTTCACCCCTCCACTTT.

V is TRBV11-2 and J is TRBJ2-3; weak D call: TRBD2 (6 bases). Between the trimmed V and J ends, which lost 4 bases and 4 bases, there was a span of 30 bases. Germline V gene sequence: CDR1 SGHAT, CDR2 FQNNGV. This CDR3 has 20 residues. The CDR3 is CASSSLNFRQRRRVPDTQYF. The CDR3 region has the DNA TGTGCCAGCAGCTCCTTAAACTTTAGGCAGCGGAGGAGGGTGCCAGATACGCAGTATTTT. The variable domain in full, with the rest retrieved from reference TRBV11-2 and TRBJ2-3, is EAGVAQSPRYKIIEKRQSVAFWCNPISGHATLYWYQQILGQGPKLLIQFQNNGVVDDSQLPKDRFSAERLKGVDSTLKIQPAKLEDSAVYLCASSSLNFRQRRRVPDTQYFGPGTRLTVL.

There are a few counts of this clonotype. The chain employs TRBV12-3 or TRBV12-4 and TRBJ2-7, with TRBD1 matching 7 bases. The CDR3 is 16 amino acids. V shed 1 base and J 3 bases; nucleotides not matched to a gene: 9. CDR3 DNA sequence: TGTGCCAGCAGTTTAGGGATGGGACAGAGCGGCTACGAGCAGTACGTC. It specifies CASSLGMGQSGYEQYV.

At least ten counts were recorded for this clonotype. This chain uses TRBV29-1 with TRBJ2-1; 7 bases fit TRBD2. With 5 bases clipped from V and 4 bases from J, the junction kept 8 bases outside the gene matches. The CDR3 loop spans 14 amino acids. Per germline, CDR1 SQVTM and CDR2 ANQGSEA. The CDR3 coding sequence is TGCAGCGTTCAAGCCGGGACTATTTACAATGAGCAGTTCTTC. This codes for CSVQAGTIYNEQFF.

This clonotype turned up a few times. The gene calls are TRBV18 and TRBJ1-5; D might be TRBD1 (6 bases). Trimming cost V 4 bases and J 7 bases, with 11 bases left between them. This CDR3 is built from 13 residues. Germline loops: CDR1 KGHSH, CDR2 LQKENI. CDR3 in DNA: TGTGCCAGCTCACTACAGGGTGAGCAGCCCCAGCATTTT. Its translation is CASSLQGEQPQHF.